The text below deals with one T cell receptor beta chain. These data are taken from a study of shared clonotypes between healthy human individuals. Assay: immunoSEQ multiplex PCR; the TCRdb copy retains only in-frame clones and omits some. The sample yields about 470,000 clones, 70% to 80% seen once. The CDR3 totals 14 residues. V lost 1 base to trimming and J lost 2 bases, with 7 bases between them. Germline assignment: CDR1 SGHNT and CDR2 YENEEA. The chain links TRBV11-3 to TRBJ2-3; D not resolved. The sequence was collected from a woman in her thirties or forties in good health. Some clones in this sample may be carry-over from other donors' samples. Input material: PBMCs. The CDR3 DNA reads TGTGCCAGCAGCTTAGGTGGGGACACAGATACGCAGTATTTT. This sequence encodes CASSLGGDTDTQYF.